This T cell receptor (beta chain) was captured by sequencing in a study of blood T cell repertoires in COVID-19. With V trimmed by 3 bases and J by 1 base, 13 bases remained unmatched. CDR1 and CDR2 from the germline V gene are SGHTA and FQGTGA. The CDR3 spans 19 residues. Sequenced by immunoSEQ multiplex PCR; TCRdb stores in-frame clones only, minus some. Of roughly 330,000 clones in the sample, roughly 86% were seen once. This TCR was recovered from a woman aged 30 to 39 who had recovered from COVID-19. The sample was PBMCs or T cells enriched from blood (not recorded which). The rearrangement links TRBV7-3 to TRBJ1-5; TRBD1 aligns across 9 bases. CDR3 residues: CASSFRDRVSSVSNQPQHF. DNA for the CDR3: TGTGCCAGCAGCTTCCGGGACAGGGTCAGTAGCGTCAGCAATCAGCCCCAGCATTTT.